Each of the 16 T cell receptor beta chains below was sequenced from the same sample in a study of OX40 agonist ivuxolimab in advanced cancers. Repertoires were generated with immunoSEQ multiplex PCR, while TCRdb's copy carries only in-frame clones and drops some. The sample consists of about 110,000 clones, less than 95% of them appearing once. The sequencing here drew on CD4+ or CD8+ T cells sorted from blood, taken in a trial of the OX40 agonist ivuxolimab. The source is an adult with an advanced solid tumor such as melanoma, head and neck, liver or kidney cancer.

J is TRBJ2-2 and V is TRBV6-1; TRBD1 matches at 9 bases. Germline CDR1 reads MNHNS; CDR2 reads SASEGT. The ends lost 9 bases at V and 6 bases at J; junction bases unmatched: 5. This CDR3 has 13 amino acids. The DNA for the CDR3 is TGTGCCAGTCATAGGACAGGGGCCGGGGAGCTGTTTTTT. This gives the protein CASHRTGAGELFF.

The rearrangement uses TRBV19 and TRBJ2-3; D may be TRBD1 or TRBD2 (5 bases each). The ends were cut back, 4 bases at V and 3 bases at J, with 14 bases in the middle. Germline loops: CDR1 LNHDA, CDR2 SQIVND (reference sequence). The CDR3 has 15 residues. The CDR3 protein is CASSRRPGPTDTQYF. CDR3 DNA sequence: TGTGCCAGTAGTAGGAGGCCAGGGCCTACAGATACGCAGTATTTT.

The chain uses TRBV14 and TRBJ2-7; TRBD1 aligns across 11 bases. The CDR3 is 14 amino acids. Germline CDR1 and CDR2: SGHDN and FVKESK. V lost 4 bases to trimming and J lost 4 bases; unmatched junction nucleotides: 3. Here the CDR3 reads CASSPGQGAYEQYF. DNA for the CDR3: TGTGCCAGCAGCCCCGGACAGGGGGCTTACGAGCAGTACTTC.

V usage is TRBV5-1 and J usage is TRBJ1-3; D is undetermined. This CDR3 spans 15 amino acids. Trimming left V 4 bases short and J 0 bases short, with 11 bases between. Germline V gene data show CDR1 as SGHRS and CDR2 as YFSETQ. The CDR3 sequence is CASSPVVNSGNTIYF. Written as DNA, the CDR3 is TGCGCCAGCAGCCCGGTCGTCAACTCTGGAAACACCATATATTTT.

The chain links TRBV19 to TRBJ2-7; D perhaps matches TRBD2 (6 bases). Trimming took off 5 bases at V and 0 bases at J, with 17 bases between the two ends. Germline CDR1 is LNHDA and CDR2 is SQIVND (reference sequence). The length of the CDR3 is 16 residues. CDR3 sequence reads: CASSDTGTDYSYEQYF. In nucleotides, the CDR3 is TGTGCCAGTAGTGACACCGGGACGGACTACTCCTACGAGCAGTACTTC.

This chain links TRBV13 with TRBJ1-4; D not certain. CDR3 length equals 15 residues. The V and J ends lost 3 bases and 0 bases respectively, with 8 bases between them. Germline values: CDR1 PRHDT, CDR2 FYEKMQ (reference sequence). The CDR3 loop reads CASSFRRPTNEKLFF. CDR3 DNA: TGTGCCAGCAGCTTCCGACGGCCAACTAATGAAAAACTGTTTTTT.

This clone appeared once. The chain joins TRBV27 to TRBJ2-2; D assignment may be TRBD1 or TRBD2 (5 bases each). With 3 bases removed from V and 3 bases from J, the gap between germline ends came to 11 bases. CDR3 length: 15 residues. Per germline, CDR1 MNHEY and CDR2 SMNVEV (reference sequence). CDR3 sequence (DNA): TGTGCCAGCAGTTTCCGGGACCTACACACCGGGGAGCTGTTTTTT. Protein: CASSFRDLHTGELFF.

The gene calls are TRBV5-8 and TRBJ2-1, with a tentative D call TRBD2 (5 bases). The CDR3 extends over 15 amino acids. Germline V lookup: CDR1 SGHTS, CDR2 YDEGEE. V lost 7 bases and J lost 2, with 16 bases in between. CDR3 amino acids: CASELVGGAYNEQFF. CDR3 bases: TGTGCCAGCGAGCTCGTTGGAGGCGCCTACAATGAGCAGTTCTTC.

The chain couples TRBV10-3 to TRBJ2-7; D is uncertain. CDR3 size: 12 residues. The V end lost 2 bases, the J end lost 3 bases, and 5 bases lay between the germline ends. Germline V gives CDR1 ENHRY, CDR2 SYGVKD. The CDR3 sequence is CAISERSYEQYF. DNA of the CDR3: TGTGCCATCAGTGAGCGTAGCTACGAGCAGTACTTC.

In this sample, this clone turned up once. The chain carries TRBV9 and TRBJ1-1; 7 bases fit TRBD1. The ends lost 2 bases at V and 0 bases at J; junction bases unmatched: 1. This CDR3 has 14 amino acids. Germline CDR1 SGDLS, CDR2 YYNGEE. The CDR3 DNA sequence: TGTGCCAGCAGCGTCACAGGGGTGAACACTGAAGCTTTCTTT. This gives the protein CASSVTGVNTEAFF.

Here the CDR3 reads CASSSQPPNQPQHF. The CDR3 region has the DNA TGTGCCAGCAGCTCCCAACCCCCCAATCAGCCCCAGCATTTT. The V and J genes are TRBV21-1 and TRBJ1-5. TRBV21-1 represents a pseudogene. The CDR3 sequence is 14 residues long.

V usage is TRBV9 and J usage is TRBJ1-1; no definite D call. Germline V gene sequence: CDR1 SGDLS, CDR2 YYNGEE. This CDR3 spans 13 amino acids. Trimming removed 3 bases at V and 5 bases at J, with 11 bases between. CDR3 protein: CASSAAWETEAFF. CDR3 in DNA: TGTGCCAGCAGCGCGGCCTGGGAAACTGAAGCTTTCTTT. The full variable domain, its missing parts supplied by reference TRBV9 and TRBJ1-1, is DSGVTQTPKHLITATGQRVTLRCSPRSGDLSVYWYQQSLDQGLQFLIQYYNGEERAKGNILERFSAQQFPDLHSELNLSSLELGDSALYFCASSAAWETEAFFGQGTRLTVV.

This clone was seen a few times. The junction shows a germline mismatch at one end, possibly a read error. The chain links TRBV7-7 to TRBJ2-5; no definite D call. Germline assignment: CDR1 SSHAT and CDR2 FNYEAQ (reference sequence). The CDR3 has 13 amino acids. CDR3 bases: TGTGCTAGCAGCTTAACGCCCCTGGAGACCCAGTACTTC. This sequence encodes CASSLTPLETQYF. Looking up the rest from reference TRBV7-7 and TRBJ2-5 gives the full variable domain: GAGVSQSPRYKVTKRGQDVTLRCDPISSHATLYWYQQALGQGPEFLTYFNYEAQPDKSGLPSDRFSAERPEGSISTLTIQRTEQRDSAMYRCASSLTPLETQYFGPGTRLLVL.

This clone was counted once. V and J are TRBV2 and TRBJ2-3; D may be TRBD2 (5 bases). The CDR3 loop spans 15 amino acids. Deletions cut 2 bases from V and 0 bases from J, with 9 bases between. CDR1 and CDR2 (germline): SNHLY, FYNNEI. This CDR3 is CASSEIWTSTDTQYF. CDR3 sequence (DNA): TGTGCCAGCAGTGAAATTTGGACTAGCACAGATACGCAGTATTTT.

This chain joins TRBV29-1 and TRBJ2-5; tentatively, D is TRBD1 (6 bases). V was shortened by 7 bases and J by 1 base, with 13 bases between the two germline ends. This CDR3 has 13 residues. CDR1 is SQVTM, CDR2 ANQGSEA, per germline. The CDR3: CSGSRGAQETQYF. The CDR3 DNA is TGCAGCGGCAGCAGGGGCGCCCAAGAGACCCAGTACTTC.

The chain employs TRBV5-6 and TRBJ2-7; tentatively, D is TRBD2 (6 bases). The CDR3 covers 14 residues. Looked up from germline, CDR1 is SGHDT and CDR2 is YYEEEE. The V end was cut by 6 bases, the J end by 0 bases, with 13 bases between. The CDR3 reads CASTWGDSSYEQYF. The CDR3 nucleotides are TGTGCCAGCACCTGGGGGGATAGCTCCTACGAGCAGTACTTC.